The 12 T cell receptor beta chains below come from one sample, sequenced in a study of T cell clonality in common variable immunodeficiency. Data came from immunoSEQ multiplex PCR; TCRdb stores just in-frame clones and leaves some out. The sample contains 50,000 or so clones, none of them singletons. The sequencing sample was made of peripheral blood mononuclear cells. Receptor source: a person aged 18 to 70 in good health.

This clone occurred many times. The read terminates 3 residues before the CDR3 end, so the remaining end is supplied by the germline J gene. The chain carries TRBV5-1 and TRBJ2-3, with D tentatively TRBD1 (6 bases). Germline-derived CDR1 and CDR2 are SGHRS and YFSETQ. The V end was cut by 6 bases, the J end by 4 bases, with 15 bases between. The CDR3 totals 14 residues. The CDR3: CASTQGGSPDTQYF. CDR3 DNA, as far as it was read: TGCGCCAGCACCCAAGGGGGTTCGCCAGATACG.

This clone was detected many times. Read coverage stops 3 residues before the CDR3 terminus; the germline J gene supplies the remainder. The genes are TRBV7-2 and TRBJ2-3, with D hard to call. The ends were cut back, 1 base at V and 6 bases at J, with 8 bases in the middle. The germline V gene encodes CDR1 SGHTA and CDR2 FQGNSA. This CDR3 region has 13 residues. The covered CDR3 bases are TGTGCCAGCAGCTTAGTACCCGGGGATACG. Translated: CASSLVPGDT. The full CDR3 protein reads CASSLVPGDTQYF.

Many counts were recorded for this clone. From the germline J gene comes the end of the CDR3, since the read stops 3 residues before it. V gene TRBV5-8 combines with J gene TRBJ2-1; TRBD2 might be the D (6 bases). This CDR3 is built from 15 residues. CDR1 and CDR2 from the germline V gene are SGHTS and YDEGEE. V was trimmed by 2 bases and J by 0 bases, leaving 9 bases between them. CDR3 in amino acids: CASSFGGNSYNEQFF. The DNA read from the CDR3 is TGTGCCAGCAGCTTCGGCGGGAACTCCTACAATGAG.

Many counts were recorded for this clone. The CDR3 end is not reached by the read, which stops 3 residues before it; the germline J gene fills it in. V and J are TRBV5-6 and TRBJ2-1, with 9 positions matching TRBD2. The CDR3 is 15 amino acids. V dropped 5 bases and J dropped 4; count of bases not matched to a gene: 7. Germline CDR1 is SGHDT and CDR2 is YYEEEE. CDR3 loop: CASRETGLAYNEQFF. The part of the CDR3 DNA that was read is TGTGCCAGCAGGGAAACGGGACTAGCATACAATGAG.

This clone occurred many times. The read ends 3 residues shy of where the CDR3 ends; the end is completed using the germline J gene. The chain couples TRBV19 to TRBJ2-1, with 7 bases that match TRBD1. The V gene's germline CDR1 is LNHDA and CDR2 SQIVND (reference sequence). The J segment lost 1 base and the V segment lost 5 bases, leaving 8 bases of the junction unmatched. The CDR3 covers 16 residues. This CDR3 reads CASSLNRGPSYNEQFF. The sequenced part of the CDR3 DNA is TGTGCCAGTAGTTTAAACAGGGGTCCGTCCTACAATGAG.

This clone was picked up many times. The CDR3 end is not reached by the read, which stops 3 residues before it; the germline J gene fills it in. The gene calls are TRBV9 and TRBJ2-2; 9 positions agree with TRBD1. Germline assignment: CDR1 SGDLS and CDR2 YYNGEE. This CDR3 has 17 amino acids. Trimming took 1 base from V and 4 from J; bases not matched to a gene: 8. Incomplete CDR3 DNA: TGTGCCAGCAGCGTACCCCGGGACAGGGAGGGCACCGGGGAG. It codes for CASSVPRDREGTGE. The complete CDR3 reads CASSVPRDREGTGELFF.

This clone was detected many times. The read terminates 3 residues before the CDR3 end, so the remaining end is supplied by the germline J gene. The chain couples TRBV5-1 to TRBJ2-2, with D maybe TRBD1 (5 bases). Trimming removed 2 bases at V and 4 bases at J, with 9 bases between. The CDR3 consists of 14 residues. Germline CDR1 SGHRS, CDR2 YFSETQ. The DNA read from the CDR3 is TGCGCCAGCAGCTTTGGACAAACCACCGGGGAG. Protein product: CASSFGQTTGE. The entire CDR3 sequence reads CASSFGQTTGELFF.

This clone was counted at least ten times. The read comes to an end 3 residues before the CDR3 does, leaving the germline J gene to fill in the end. The chain couples TRBV5-4 to TRBJ2-3; 9 nucleotides line up with TRBD2. CDR1 SGHNT and CDR2 YYREEE come from the germline V gene (reference sequence). The CDR3 totals 15 residues. After removal of 2 bases from V and 4 bases from J, the junction contained 5 bases not matched to a gene. The sequenced CDR3 bases are TGTGCCAGCAGCTTCCTAGCGGGAACGGCAGATACG. This translates into CASSFLAGTADT. The whole CDR3 protein reads CASSFLAGTADTQYF.

This clone was recorded at least ten times. The sequenced fragment ends 3 residues before the CDR3 boundary, so the rest is inferred from the germline J gene. The chain uses TRBV18 and TRBJ2-1, with TRBD2 matching 11 bases. Germline trimming cut 5 bases from V and 8 bases from J; bases unmatched to any gene: 11. The germline gives CDR1 KGHSH, CDR2 LQKENI. The CDR3 extends over 16 amino acids. CDR3 bases read: TGTGCCAGCTCAGACCAGGGTAGCGGGAGGGTCCATGAG. Amino acid sequence: CASSDQGSGRVHE. From start to end, the CDR3 is CASSDQGSGRVHEQFF.

This clone was seen only a few times. The read ends 3 residues shy of where the CDR3 ends; the end is completed using the germline J gene. The chain couples TRBV7-2 to TRBJ1-2; TRBD1 is a possible D gene (5 bases). The germline gives CDR1 SGHTA, CDR2 FQGNSA. The CDR3 contains 16 residues. The CDR3 loop is CASSLAPGGGSYDYTF. CDR3 DNA, as far as it was read: TGTGCCAGCAGCTTAGCGCCGGGCGGGGGATCCTACGAC. Drawing the rest from reference TRBV7-2 and TRBJ1-2, the complete variable domain is GAGVSQSPSNKVTEKGKDVELRCDPISGHTALYWYRQSLGQGLEFLIYFQGNSAPDKSGLPSDRFSAERTGGSVSTLTIQRTQQEDSAVYLCASSLAPGGGSYDYTFGSGTRLTVV.

This clone was observed many times. The observed sequence ends 3 residues before the CDR3 terminus, with the missing tail filled in from the germline J gene. V usage is TRBV6-1 and J usage is TRBJ2-1; 11 nucleotides line up with TRBD2. This CDR3 has 18 amino acids. The germline V gene encodes CDR1 MNHNS and CDR2 SASEGT. Unmatched junction bases numbered 7, after V lost 1 base and J lost 2 bases. CDR3 protein: CASSEGLAGGPPYNEQFF. The part of the CDR3 DNA that was read is TGTGCCAGCAGTGAAGGGCTAGCGGGAGGCCCCCCCTACAATGAG.

As regards this clone: The DNA ends 3 residues before the CDR3 does, and the rest of the CDR3 is filled in from the germline J gene. This chain links TRBV29-1 with TRBJ1-2, with D maybe TRBD1 (5 bases). Germline V lookup: CDR1 SQVTM, CDR2 ANQGSEA. The CDR3 loop spans 13 amino acids. V was clipped by 5 bases and J by 0 bases, with 10 bases between them. The CDR3 DNA, read in part, is TGCAGCGTTTCTCAGGGAGCTAACTATGGC. Translation: CSVSQGANYG. The CDR3 in full is CSVSQGANYGYTF.